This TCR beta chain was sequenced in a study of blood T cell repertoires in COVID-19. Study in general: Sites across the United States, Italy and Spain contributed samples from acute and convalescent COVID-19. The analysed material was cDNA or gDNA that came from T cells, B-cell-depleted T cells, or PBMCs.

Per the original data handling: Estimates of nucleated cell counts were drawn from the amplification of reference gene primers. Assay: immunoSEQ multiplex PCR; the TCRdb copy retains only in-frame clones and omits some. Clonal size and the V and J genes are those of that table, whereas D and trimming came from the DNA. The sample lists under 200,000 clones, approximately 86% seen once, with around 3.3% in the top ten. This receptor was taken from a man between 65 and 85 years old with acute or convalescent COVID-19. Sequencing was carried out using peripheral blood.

CDR3: CATSKGALADSPLHF. The DNA of the CDR3 is TGTGCCACCTCAAAAGGGGCCCTCGCCGATTCACCCCTCCACTTT. This chain uses TRBV10-3 with TRBJ1-6; tentatively, D is TRBD1 (5 bases). From germline, CDR1 is ENHRY and CDR2 SYGVKD. Trimming removed 10 bases at V and 8 bases at J, with 21 bases between. This CDR3 has 15 amino acids.